Each of the 16 T cell receptor beta chains below was sequenced from the same sample in a study of cytomegalovirus exposure and HLA in healthy donors. It was with 60 Vbeta and 13 Jbeta primers that the PCR ran. TCRdb keeps only in-frame clones here, not all; method: immunoSEQ multiplex PCR. The table has 140,000 or so clones, roughly 80% seen once; the top ten hold roughly 1.2%. The specimen was PBMCs. The receptors were gathered from a female donor in good health and CMV-seronegative.

The rearrangement links TRBV9 to TRBJ2-3, with 8 bases aligning to TRBD2. Germline loops: CDR1 SGDLS, CDR2 YYNGEE. This CDR3 spans 16 amino acids. Losses at the gene ends were 4 bases for V and 5 bases for J; bases not matched to a gene: 12. The CDR3 here is CASSPYSGSLVDTQYF. Here the CDR3 DNA reads TGTGCCAGCAGCCCCTACAGCGGGAGTTTGGTAGATACGCAGTATTTT.

The chain couples TRBV29-1 to TRBJ2-1, with D perhaps TRBD2 (6 bases). The ends were cut back, 1 base at V and 9 bases at J, with 16 bases in the middle. This CDR3 is built from 14 residues. The germline CDR1 and CDR2 sequences are SQVTM and ANQGSEA. CDR3 residues: CSVEAGTPQGEQFF. CDR3 bases: TGCAGCGTTGAAGCCGGGACTCCTCAGGGTGAGCAGTTCTTC.

CDR3 residues: CASSQQTGPNQPQHF. The CDR3 region has the DNA TGTGCCAGCAGCCAGCAGACAGGGCCGAATCAGCCCCAGCATTTT. The genes are TRBV7-2 and TRBJ1-5; 7 bases align to TRBD1. The CDR3 sequence is 15 residues long. Germline V lookup: CDR1 SGHTA, CDR2 FQGNSA. J gave up 4 bases and V 5 bases, and 8 bases lay outside the gene matches. Full variable domain (outside the CDR3, taken from reference TRBV7-2 and TRBJ1-5): GAGVSQSPSNKVTEKGKDVELRCDPISGHTALYWYRQSLGQGLEFLIYFQGNSAPDKSGLPSDRFSAERTGGSVSTLTIQRTQQEDSAVYLCASSQQTGPNQPQHFGDGTRLSIL.

V gene TRBV5-6 combines with J gene TRBJ2-1, with unresolved D. V was trimmed by 4 bases and J by 7 bases, leaving 12 bases between them. The CDR3 is made up of 13 amino acids. The germline V gene has CDR1 SGHDT and CDR2 YYEEEE. The CDR3 nucleotides read TGTGCCAGCAGCCGGGTGCCATGGAATGAGCAGTTCTTC. It codes for CASSRVPWNEQFF. Together with reference TRBV5-6 and TRBJ2-1, the CDR3 gives the full variable domain: DAGVTQSPTHLIKTRGQQVTLRCSPKSGHDTVSWYQQALGQGPQFIFQYYEEEERQRGNFPDRFSGHQFPNYSSELNVNALLLGDSALYLCASSRVPWNEQFFGPGTRLTVL.

This sequence joins TRBV29-1 and TRBJ2-3, with D perhaps matching TRBD1 (6 bases). Trimming pared 6 bases from V and 0 bases from J, leaving 16 bases between. The CDR3 sequence is 15 residues long. CDR1 and CDR2 from the germline V gene are SQVTM and ANQGSEA. For the CDR3, the DNA is TGCAGCGTCCAAAAAAGGACAGTCAGCACAGATACGCAGTATTTT. This gives the protein CSVQKRTVSTDTQYF.

The chain combines TRBV14 with TRBJ1-1; TRBD1 aligns across 9 bases. Germline-derived CDR1 and CDR2 are SGHDN and FVKESK. V gave up 4 bases and J gave up 8 bases; unmatched junction bases: 11. This CDR3 region has 15 residues. The CDR3 reads CASSPLWTGEAEAFF. The CDR3 region has the DNA TGTGCCAGCAGCCCCTTATGGACAGGGGAGGCAGAAGCTTTCTTT.

The J gene is TRBJ2-2, the V gene TRBV28; D is unclear. V shed 6 bases and J shed 4 bases, with 12 bases lying between them. The CDR3 runs 14 residues. The germline V gene encodes CDR1 MDHEN and CDR2 SYDVKM. CDR3 DNA: TGTGCCAGCAGCGTCCTCACAGTCACCGGGGAGCTGTTTTTT. Translation: CASSVLTVTGELFF.

A remark on this clone: At one end the junction does not follow the germline gene, possibly because of a read error. The rearrangement uses TRBV30 and TRBJ1-3; D remains ambiguous. Germline loops: CDR1 GTSNPN, CDR2 SVGIG (reference sequence). This CDR3 is built from 13 residues. CDR3 loop: CACNPSPGSTIYF. Written as DNA, the CDR3 is TGTGCCTGCAACCCCTCCCCGGGAAGCACCATATATTTT.

With respect to this clone: A read error is likely, as this CDR3 ends without the conserved phenylalanine or tryptophan. The chain couples TRBV29-1 to TRBJ1-1, with 8 bases aligning to TRBD1. The CDR3 sequence is 12 residues long. V gave up 6 bases and J gave up 4 bases; unmatched junction bases: 4. Germline assignment: CDR1 SQVTM and CDR2 ANQGSEA. The CDR3, as DNA: TGCAGCGTGTACAGGGGGATCACTGAAGCTTTCGTT. This translates into CSVYRGITEAFV.

V and J are TRBV19 and TRBJ2-3, with D possibly TRBD2 on 6 matching bases. V was trimmed by 0 bases and J by 8 bases, leaving 15 bases between them. Per germline, CDR1 LNHDA and CDR2 SQIVND (reference sequence). This CDR3 has 15 residues. DNA for the CDR3: TGTGCCAGTAGTATAGATAATCCGTTGGGAGGTACGCAGTATTTT. Its translation: CASSIDNPLGGTQYF.

The rearrangement links TRBV28 to TRBJ1-2, with a possible D match to TRBD1 (5 bases). The V gene's germline CDR1 is MDHEN and CDR2 SYDVKM. The CDR3 consists of 12 residues. V dropped 3 bases and J dropped 8 bases, with 10 bases sitting between them. The CDR3 bases are TGTGCCAGCAGTTTTCGGGGGATCGGCTACACCTTC. It translates to CASSFRGIGYTF.

The gene calls are TRBV5-4 and TRBJ2-2; 11 bases are a match to TRBD1. CDR1 is SGHNT, CDR2 YYREEE, per germline (reference sequence). The V and J ends lost 4 bases and 4 bases, in that order; junction bases with no gene match: 6. There are 16 residues in the CDR3. The chain's CDR3 is CASSDGTGGTTGELFF. The DNA for the CDR3 is TGTGCCAGCAGCGACGGGACAGGGGGGACCACCGGGGAGCTGTTTTTT.

The chain joins TRBV10-3 to TRBJ2-1; unclear D gene. The V and J ends lost 3 bases and 10 bases respectively, with 7 bases between them. The CDR3 is 11 residues long. Germline CDR1 and CDR2: ENHRY and SYGVKD. In DNA form, the CDR3 reads TGTGCCATCAGTGACGGGTTAGAGCAGTTCTTC. Its protein is CAISDGLEQFF.

The genes are TRBV11-1 and TRBJ1-5; TRBD1 agrees at 8 bases. The germline V gene encodes CDR1 SGHAT and CDR2 FQDESV (reference sequence). V shed 5 bases and J 4 bases; nucleotides not matched to a gene: 7. This CDR3 has 15 residues. For the CDR3, the DNA is TGTGCCAGCAGCGCCTCCGGGACAGGTAATCAGCCCCAGCATTTT. Protein: CASSASGTGNQPQHF.

This chain connects TRBV14 to TRBJ2-1; D gene uncertain. The germline V gene encodes CDR1 SGHDN and CDR2 FVKESK. V lost 5 bases and J 5 bases, leaving 10 bases between the germline ends. The CDR3 sequence is 13 residues long. CDR3 coding DNA: TGTGCCAGCAGCTATCCTAGGAACAATGAGCAGTTCTTC. Residues: CASSYPRNNEQFF.

This chain uses TRBV30 with TRBJ1-5; tentative D call: TRBD1 (5 bases). The CDR3 extends over 13 amino acids. Trimming stripped 0 bases from V and 7 bases from J, with 10 bases between. The germline gives CDR1 GTSNPN, CDR2 SVGIG (reference sequence). The CDR3 reads CAWSVEGVQPQHF. The CDR3 DNA reads as TGTGCCTGGAGTGTAGAAGGGGTCCAGCCCCAGCATTTT.